This entry lists 8 T cell receptor beta chains sequenced from one sample in a study of CD8 T cells in Susac syndrome. An amount of RNA that ranged from roughly 0.45 to 1 ug was reverse transcribed with random hexamers. MiXCR, applied by TCRdb to the immunoSEQ multiplex PCR reads, yields one record per CDR3 protein. The profile covers about 430,000 distinct CDR3 sequences, with approximately 85% appearing a single time and approximately 0.12% taken by the ten largest. Sequencing was performed on CD8+ T cells from PBMCs. The receptors here all came from a human donor with multiple sclerosis.

This clonotype was observed once. The rearrangement uses TRBV4-1 and TRBJ1-1; 8 nucleotides line up with TRBD1. With V trimmed by 3 bases and J by 7 bases, 7 bases remained unmatched. CDR1 MGHRA and CDR2 YSYEKL come from the germline V gene. The CDR3 has 14 residues. The CDR3 coding sequence is TGCGCCAGCAGCCAGACACGACAGGGGATTGAAGCTTTCTTT. Its protein is CASSQTRQGIEAFF.

The V call is TRBV28, the J call TRBJ1-4; TRBD1 is a possible D gene (6 bases). The CDR3 runs 15 residues. The V end lost 7 bases, the J end lost 8 bases, and 20 bases lay between the germline ends. Per germline, CDR1 MDHEN and CDR2 SYDVKM. CDR3: CASTSRVDSGEKLFF. The CDR3 nucleotides are TGTGCCAGCACTAGCCGTGTGGACAGTGGGGAAAAACTGTTTTTT. The full variable domain, completed using reference TRBV28 and TRBJ1-4, is DVKVTQSSRYLVKRTGEKVFLECVQDMDHENMFWYRQDPGLGLRLIYFSYDVKMKEKGDIPEGYSVSREKKERFSLILESASTNQTSMYLCASTSRVDSGEKLFFGSGTQLSVL.

The chain links TRBV4-1 to TRBJ2-7; no clear D. The CDR3 is 17 amino acids. Germline CDR1 MGHRA, CDR2 YSYEKL. V was pared by 0 bases and J by 4 bases, with 19 bases between. DNA for the CDR3: TGCGCCAGCAGCCAAGACTTTAGTTCACAGTTCCCATACGAGCAGTACTTC. It translates to CASSQDFSSQFPYEQYF.

With respect to this clonotype: A read error may account for a junction end that differs from germline. The genes are TRBV29-1 and TRBJ2-1; the match to TRBD2 covers 12 bases. Germline V gene sequence: CDR1 SQVTM, CDR2 ANQGSEA. The CDR3 covers 18 residues. The CDR3 is CSVEAGGPSGRAYNEQFF. The CDR3 DNA reads as TGCAGCGTCGAAGCAGGGGGCCCTAGCGGGAGGGCCTACAATGAGCAGTTCTTC.

The chain has TRBV2 and TRBJ1-2; D gene ambiguous. Germline CDR1 is SNHLY and CDR2 is FYNNEI. This CDR3 region has 12 residues. The CDR3 region is CAPASGFYGYTF. The CDR3 coding sequence is TGTGCGCCGGCGAGCGGGTTCTATGGCTACACCTTC.

The chain employs TRBV4-1 and TRBJ2-2, with D possibly TRBD2 on 6 matching bases. Looked up from germline, CDR1 is MGHRA and CDR2 is YSYEKL. V was shortened by 4 bases and J by 1 base, with 10 bases between the two germline ends. This CDR3 region has 15 residues. CDR3 bases: TGCGCCAGCAGCCCCTCCGGGGGGAACACCGGGGAGCTGTTTTTT. It codes for CASSPSGGNTGELFF.

A single count supports this clonotype. The chain couples TRBV6-5 to TRBJ1-2; D not resolved. V lost 2 bases and J 2 bases, leaving 12 bases between the germline ends. Germline V gene lookup returns CDR1 MNHEY and CDR2 SVGAGI. The CDR3 spans 15 residues. CDR3 in DNA: TGTGCCAGCAGTTACGGACGGTCTCTGAACTATGGCTACACCTTC. Protein product: CASSYGRSLNYGYTF.

The gene calls are TRBV4-1 and TRBJ2-7; possibly TRBD1 for D (6 bases). Trimming removed 1 base at V and 2 bases at J, with 15 bases between. The CDR3 length is 16 residues. Per the germline V gene, CDR1 is MGHRA and CDR2 is YSYEKL. The CDR3 here is CASSQVKSAGAYEQYF. As DNA, the CDR3 is TGCGCCAGCAGCCAAGTCAAATCGGCAGGGGCCTACGAGCAGTACTTC.